Listed below are T cell receptor beta chains from one sample, sequenced in a study of graft-versus-host responses after intestinal transplantation. The data were produced by immunoSEQ multiplex PCR, yet TCRdb's version contains in-frame clones alone and is incomplete. The table includes some 26,000 clones, around 94% detected once. Sequenced material: PBMCs, taken 156 days after intestinal transplant. The receptors were gathered from a human patient who received an intestinal transplant, so some T cells may come from the graft donor. Each CDR3 is given with its conserved first and last residue. The D gene is left open where the match is weak. Size tells how often a clone was seen (once, few, many) or the class of an expanded clone, and some rows leave it out.

>TRBV11-1|TRBJ2-7|NA|once
TGTGCCAGCAGCAATTCCTTGGATTACTACGAGCAGTACTTC
CASSNSLDYYEQYF
>TRBV7-9|TRBJ2-2|NA|NA
TGTGCCAGCAGCGCCAAGGACTCGCATCAGAACACCGGGGAGCTGTTTTTT
CASSAKDSHQNTGELFF
>TRBV6-4|TRBJ1-3|NA|once
TGTGCCAGCAGTGATCGGTCAGAGAGAGGAAACACCATATATTTT
CASSDRSERGNTIYF
>TRBV6-5|TRBJ1-2|NA|NA
TGTGCCAGCAGTCGCGGGGAACAAGCTAACTATGGCTACACCTTC
CASSRGEQANYGYTF
>TRBV9|TRBJ1-6|NA|NA
TGTGCCAGCAGCGCGACCCTCTCCCTATCTTCACCCCTCCACTTT
CASSATLSLSSPLHF
>TRBV5-4|TRBJ2-7|NA|NA
TGTGCCAGCAGCTTCGGGGGTGAAGGGTCCGAGCAGTACTTC
CASSFGGEGSEQYF
>TRBV19|TRBJ1-5|NA|NA
TGTGCCAGTAGTATAGGAGGGGGAAGCAATCAGCCCCAGCATTTT
CASSIGGGSNQPQHF
>TRBV5-6|TRBJ1-1|NA|NA
TGTGCCAGCAGCTCAACGGACAGCCGTTATGAAGCTTTCTTT
CASSSTDSRYEAFF
>TRBV30|TRBJ2-1|NA|NA
TGTGCCTGGAGTGTCCGTCAGGGGAGTTGGCTGAATGAGCAGTTCTTC
CAWSVRQGSWLNEQFF
>TRBV4-3|TRBJ1-1|TRBD1|NA
TGCGCCAGCAGCCCTCAGGGGGGGGCTGAAGCTTTCTTT
CASSPQGGAEAFF
>TRBV27|TRBJ2-1|TRBD2|once
TGTGCCAGCAGTCCGGGGACTAGCGGCAACAATGAGCAGTTCTTC
CASSPGTSGNNEQFF
>TRBV28|TRBJ2-2|NA|once
TGTGCCAGCAGGCGTCTGTGGACGGTGAGCGCCGGGGAGCTGTTTTTT
CASRRLWTVSAGELFF
>TRBV5-6|TRBJ2-7|NA|NA
TGTGCCAGCAGCTTCACCCTCGGACGACCCACTTCCGAGCAGTACTTC
CASSFTLGRPTSEQYF
>TRBV7-9|TRBJ2-1|NA|NA
TGTGCCAGCAGCTCTTTAGGTCCTGAGCAGTTCTTC
CASSSLGPEQFF
>TRBV18|TRBJ2-1|TRBD2|NA
TGTGCCAGCTCACCCCCACTTGTCACTCGGACTAGCGCGATACGACTTCGCTCCTACAATGAGCAGTTCTTC
CASSPPLVTRTSAIRLRSYNEQFF
>TRBV6-1|TRBJ2-1|TRBD2|NA
TGTGCCAGCAGTGCGGCGACTAGCGCCTACAATGAGCAGTTCTTC
CASSAATSAYNEQFF
>TRBV18|TRBJ2-1|NA|NA
TGTGCCAGCTCACCACCGCTAGTGGATGAGCAGTTCTTC
CASSPPLVDEQFF
>TRBV5-1|TRBJ2-7|TRBD2|NA
TGCGCCAGCAGAGCCCTTGAGGAAGCGGGAGGCGAGCAGTACTTC
CASRALEEAGGEQYF
>TRBV7-9|TRBJ1-2|NA|NA
TGTGCCAGCAGCTACGCCATGGACTATGGCTACACCTTC
CASSYAMDYGYTF
>TRBV2|TRBJ2-7|TRBD2|NA
TGTGCCAGCAGTGCGGGACTAGCGGAGACCGAGCAGTACTTC
CASSAGLAETEQYF
>TRBV5-6|TRBJ1-1|NA|NA
TGTGCCAGCAGGATGGGGTCGGGGACTGAAGCTTTCTTT
CASRMGSGTEAFF
>TRBV15|TRBJ2-3|TRBD2|NA
TGTGCCACCAGCGTAACTAGCGGGAGCACAGATACGCAGTATTTT
CATSVTSGSTDTQYF
>TRBV6-6|TRBJ1-6|TRBD1|NA
TGTGCCAGCACCTGCGACAGGGTTCTTTGTTCACCCCTCCACTTT
CASTCDRVLCSPLHF
>TRBV7-8|TRBJ1-5|NA|once
TGTGCCAGCAGCTTAGATTATAGCAATCAGCCCCAGCATTTT
CASSLDYSNQPQHF
>TRBV18|TRBJ2-1|TRBD1|NA
TGTGCCAGCTCACGCGTAGGACAGGCCGAGCAGTTCTTC
CASSRVGQAEQFF
>TRBV4-1|TRBJ2-5|NA|NA
TGCGCCAGCAGCCAATCAGGGGAACAAGAGACCCAGTACTTC
CASSQSGEQETQYF
>TRBV7-2|TRBJ2-1|NA|NA
TGTGCCAGCAGCCGGAGAGAGGTGCAGTTCTTC
CASSRREVQFF
>TRBV7-9|TRBJ2-1|NA|NA
TGTGCCAGCAGCTTCGGCGGGGTCAATGAGCAGTTCTTC
CASSFGGVNEQFF
>TRBV4-1|TRBJ2-7|NA|NA
TGCGCCAGCAGCCTCTCTATGGGAGAGGACTACGAGCAGTACTTC
CASSLSMGEDYEQYF
>TRBV6-5|TRBJ1-1|TRBD1|NA
TGTGCCAGCAGTTACTCGCAGGGGGCGAACACTGAAGCTTTCTTT
CASSYSQGANTEAFF
>TRBV13|TRBJ2-7|NA|NA
TGTGCCAGCAGCCCCGGTGGTAGCGGCTACGAGCAGTACTTC
CASSPGGSGYEQYF
>TRBV27|TRBJ2-6|NA|NA
TGTGCCAGCACTTACTCTGGGGCCAACGTCCTGACTTTC
CASTYSGANVLTF
>TRBV13|TRBJ2-7|NA|NA
TGTGCCAGCAGCTCCACGGGCTACGAGCAGTACTTC
CASSSTGYEQYF
>TRBV6-7|TRBJ2-3|TRBD2|once
TGTGCCAGCAGTTATAGGGTTTCGAGGCGGGGGGGCTGGGAAGATACGCAGTATTTT
CASSYRVSRRGGWEDTQYF
>TRBV7-8|TRBJ2-5|NA|NA
TGTGCCAGCAGCTTAGGAGGGGGGAGTTCAGAGACCCAGTACTTC
CASSLGGGSSETQYF
>TRBV7-2|TRBJ2-7|TRBD2|NA
TGTGCCAGCAGCCCAGGCCTAGCGGGGGGGGCCTACGAGCAGTACTTC
CASSPGLAGGAYEQYF
>TRBV5-1|TRBJ1-2|NA|NA
TGCGCCAGCAGCTTAACTGGCTACACCTTC
CASSLTGYTF
>TRBV9|TRBJ1-6|NA|NA
TGTGCCAGCAGCGTAGTCCCTGGGGAGTCACCCCTCCACTTT
CASSVVPGESPLHF
>TRBV7-9|TRBJ2-5|TRBD1|few
TGTGCCAGCAACTTAGACAGGGCCGAGACCCAGTACTTC
CASNLDRAETQYF
>TRBV5-6|TRBJ2-7|NA|NA
TGTGCCAGCAGCTTGTCCGGGGTCCTAAACGAGCAGTACTTC
CASSLSGVLNEQYF
>TRBV21-1|TRBJ1-4|NA|NA
TGTGCCAGCAGGAAAAAGGGTAGGGGTGGCACTAATGAAAAACTGTTTTTT
CASRKKGRGGTNEKLFF
>TRBV21-1|TRBJ1-2|NA|NA
TGTGCCAGCAGCCAAGGGGACGACTATGGCTACACCTTC
CASSQGDDYGYTF
>TRBV7-3|TRBJ2-5|TRBD2|NA
TGTGCCAGCAGCACCGGACTAGCGGGGGTAGAGACCCAGTACTTC
CASSTGLAGVETQYF
>TRBV4-3|TRBJ2-7|NA|NA
TGCGCCAGCAGCCAAGGCTCGGGACACACGGAACCCGAGCAGTACTTC
CASSQGSGHTEPEQYF
>TRBV6-4|TRBJ2-2|TRBD1|once
TGTGCCAGCAGCCCCACCGGGGACAGCACCGGGGAGCTGTTTTTT
CASSPTGDSTGELFF
>TRBV27|TRBJ1-1|NA|NA
TGTGCCAGCAGTTTCGGGGGGCCGGGCACTGAAGCTTTCTTT
CASSFGGPGTEAFF
>TRBV7-6|TRBJ2-7|TRBD2|NA
TGTGCCAGCAGCACAGGCGGGCTAGCGGGGTACGAGCAGTACTTC
CASSTGGLAGYEQYF
>TRBV10-2|TRBJ2-3|NA|NA
TGCGCCAGCAGCCTCACAGATACGCAGTATTTT
CASSLTDTQYF
>TRBV25-1|TRBJ2-3|NA|NA
TGTGCCAGCAGTGATGGAGGGCGCGGGTTAAGCACAGATACGCAGTATTTT
CASSDGGRGLSTDTQYF
>TRBV5-1|TRBJ2-3|TRBD2|once
TGCGCCAGCAGCTTGGTGGCGGGGGAGGAGACAGATACGCAGTATTTT
CASSLVAGEETDTQYF
>TRBV2|TRBJ2-3|TRBD2|NA
TGTGCCACTTCGGACGCGGGGGGCACAGATACGCAGTATTTT
CATSDAGGTDTQYF
>TRBV30|TRBJ1-2|NA|NA
TGTGCCTGGAGGGGACGGAGGGAAAACTATGGCTACACCTTC
CAWRGRRENYGYTF
>TRBV27|TRBJ2-7|NA|NA
TGTGCCAGCAGTTACCAACAAGGGTACGAGCAGTACTTC
CASSYQQGYEQYF